These 19 T cell receptor beta chains were sequenced from one sample in a study of blood T cell repertoires in COVID-19. Generated by immunoSEQ multiplex PCR, the TCRdb table keeps only in-frame clones and is missing some. The top ten hold around 10% of the sample, which has 250,000 to 350,000 clones, approximately 91% seen once. The sequenced sample consisted of peripheral blood. These receptor sequences come from a woman in her twenties or thirties with COVID-19, enrolled during active disease.

This clone has a handful of counts. The chain recombines TRBV18 with TRBJ1-1, with 7 bases that match TRBD1. CDR3 size: 15 residues. Germline-derived CDR1 and CDR2 are KGHSH and LQKENI. The ends lost 6 bases at V and 2 bases at J; junction bases unmatched: 9. The CDR3 protein is CASSPGGGHNTEAFF. For the CDR3, the DNA is TGTGCCAGCTCCCCGGGAGGGGGCCATAACACTGAAGCTTTCTTT.

V is TRBV7-2 and J is TRBJ1-1; D may be TRBD1 (6 bases). V was pared by 3 bases and J by 4 bases, with 9 bases between. There are 13 residues in the CDR3. Germline V lookup: CDR1 SGHTA, CDR2 FQGNSA. CDR3 in amino acids: CASSFKTGTEAFF. The CDR3, as DNA: TGTGCCAGCAGCTTCAAGACAGGCACTGAAGCTTTCTTT.

This sequence joins TRBV7-2 and TRBJ2-7; D might be TRBD1 (6 bases). This CDR3 is 13 amino acids long. The germline gives CDR1 SGHTA, CDR2 FQGNSA. The ends were cut back, 5 bases at V and 3 bases at J, with 11 bases in the middle. The CDR3 nucleotides read TGTGCCAGCAGCCACGGGACAAACTACGAGCAGTACTTC. Translating gives CASSHGTNYEQYF. Supplemented by reference TRBV7-2 and TRBJ2-7, the full variable domain reads GAGVSQSPSNKVTEKGKDVELRCDPISGHTALYWYRQSLGQGLEFLIYFQGNSAPDKSGLPSDRFSAERTGGSVSTLTIQRTQQEDSAVYLCASSHGTNYEQYFGPGTRLTVT.

This sequence joins TRBV19 and TRBJ2-7; 9 positions agree with TRBD2. This CDR3 is built from 15 residues. Germline V gives CDR1 LNHDA, CDR2 SQIVND (reference sequence). With 5 bases clipped from V and 0 bases from J, the junction kept 5 bases outside the gene matches. The CDR3 loop reads CASSLQAGGSYEQYF. The CDR3 DNA reads TGTGCCAGTAGTCTCCAAGCGGGAGGCTCCTACGAGCAGTACTTC.

V and J are TRBV19 and TRBJ1-1, with D tentatively TRBD1 (5 bases). The CDR3 has 16 residues. Germline lookup yields CDR1 LNHDA and CDR2 SQIVND (reference sequence). The V and J ends lost 5 bases and 5 bases respectively, with 21 bases between them. CDR3 residues: CASSAFSGGSWTEAFF. Written as DNA, the CDR3 is TGTGCCAGTAGTGCCTTTTCCGGGGGGTCGTGGACTGAAGCTTTCTTT.

V and J are TRBV7-2 and TRBJ2-7, with a possible D match to TRBD2 (6 bases). Trimming cost V 5 bases and J 0 bases, with 14 bases left between them. Germline CDR1 SGHTA, CDR2 FQGNSA. The CDR3 runs 15 residues. CDR3 residues: CASSRTGLSSYEQYF. CDR3 coding DNA: TGTGCCAGCAGCCGTACGGGACTTAGCTCCTACGAGCAGTACTTC.

The V gene is TRBV5-1, the J gene TRBJ2-1; TRBD1 aligns across 9 bases. The CDR3 sequence is 13 residues long. Germline assignment: CDR1 SGHRS and CDR2 YFSETQ. V dropped 5 bases and J dropped 7; count of bases not matched to a gene: 4. Here the CDR3 reads CASRQGAENEQFF. The CDR3 DNA follows: TGCGCCAGCAGACAGGGGGCCGAGAATGAGCAGTTCTTC. Full variable domain (outside the CDR3, taken from reference TRBV5-1 and TRBJ2-1): KAGVTQTPRYLIKTRGQQVTLSCSPISGHRSVSWYQQTPGQGLQFLFEYFSETQRNKGNFPGRFSGRQFSNSRSEMNVSTLELGDSALYLCASRQGAENEQFFGPGTRLTVL.

The chain combines TRBV18 with TRBJ2-2; 10 bases agree with TRBD2. This CDR3 is 15 amino acids long. Germline V CDR1 and CDR2: KGHSH, LQKENI. The J segment lost 7 bases and the V segment lost 2 bases, leaving 4 bases of the junction unmatched. This CDR3 is CASSPGTSVDGELFF. CDR3 coding DNA: TGTGCCAGCTCACCAGGGACTAGCGTTGACGGGGAGCTGTTTTTT.

A single count supports this clone. The V and J genes are TRBV7-9 and TRBJ1-6; tentatively, D is TRBD1 (5 bases). Trimming stripped 7 bases from V and 6 bases from J, with 13 bases between. Germline V lookup: CDR1 SEHNR, CDR2 FQNEAQ (reference sequence). The CDR3 sequence is 14 residues long. In DNA, the CDR3 is TGTGCCAGCAATCCCTCGGGGGTTAATTCACCCCTCCACTTT. Its translation is CASNPSGVNSPLHF.

The chain employs TRBV6-2 or TRBV6-3 and TRBJ1-5, with D unresolved. Germline V gene sequence: CDR1 MNHEY, CDR2 SVGEGT. The CDR3 runs 15 residues. With 6 bases removed from V and 3 bases from J, the gap between germline ends came to 15 bases. In DNA, the CDR3 is TGTGCCAGCAGCCCCCACGGTAGCCCCAATCAGCCCCAGCATTTT. It encodes CASSPHGSPNQPQHF.

The chain recombines TRBV19 with TRBJ2-7; tentative D call: TRBD2 (5 bases). The CDR3 spans 13 residues. Germline V lookup: CDR1 LNHDA, CDR2 SQIVND (reference sequence). Trimming pared 6 bases from V and 7 bases from J, leaving 16 bases between. CDR3 in amino acids: CASRTHGGDEQYF. CDR3 nucleotides: TGTGCCAGTAGGACCCACGGAGGTGATGAGCAGTACTTC.

This clone was observed a handful of times. The chain uses TRBV2 and TRBJ2-7, with a weak D call TRBD2 (5 bases). Germline V gene lookup returns CDR1 SNHLY and CDR2 FYNNEI. The V end was cut by 6 bases, the J end by 7 bases, with 10 bases between. The length of the CDR3 is 11 residues. The CDR3 region has the DNA TGTGCCAGCAGCCAAGGACTTGAGCAGTACTTC. This gives the protein CASSQGLEQYF.

The rearrangement links TRBV19 to TRBJ2-5, with 8 bases matching TRBD1. Looked up from germline, CDR1 is LNHDA and CDR2 is SQIVND (reference sequence). V shed 3 bases, J shed 2 bases, and the junction held 5 bases outside the gene matches. CDR3 length equals 15 residues. The CDR3 reads CASSMQGAGQETQYF. DNA for the CDR3: TGTGCCAGTAGTATGCAGGGGGCAGGGCAAGAGACCCAGTACTTC.

The J gene is TRBJ1-2, the V gene TRBV4-1; no clear D gene. The V gene's germline CDR1 is MGHRA and CDR2 YSYEKL. Deletions cut 1 base from V and 4 bases from J, with 10 bases between. The length of the CDR3 is 14 residues. The CDR3 DNA sequence: TGCGCCAGCAGCCAAGCCTCACTGTTCTATGGCTACACCTTC. It translates to CASSQASLFYGYTF.

The J gene is TRBJ1-1, the V gene TRBV29-1; 9 bases align to TRBD1. The germline CDR1 and CDR2 sequences are SQVTM and ANQGSEA. This CDR3 has 12 residues. V was pared by 6 bases and J by 2 bases, with 1 base of the junction left unmatched. The chain's CDR3 is CSVGQGNTEAFF. The CDR3 DNA is TGCAGCGTGGGACAGGGAAACACTGAAGCTTTCTTT. Together with reference TRBV29-1 and TRBJ1-1, the CDR3 gives the full variable domain: SAVISQKPSRDICQRGTSLTIQCQVDSQVTMMFWYRQQPGQSLTLIATANQGSEATYESGFVIDKFPISRPNLTFSTLTVSNMSPEDSSIYLCSVGQGNTEAFFGQGTRLTVV.

As for this clone: This sample also contains other DNA sequences that code for the same CDR3. The V gene is TRBV2, the J gene TRBJ2-1; 9 bases are shared with TRBD2. The germline V gene has CDR1 SNHLY and CDR2 FYNNEI. Losses at the gene ends were 4 bases for V and 0 bases for J; bases not matched to a gene: 1. The CDR3 has 15 amino acids. CDR3 DNA: TGTGCCAGCAGTGTGACTAGCGGCTCCTACAATGAGCAGTTCTTC. The encoded protein is CASSVTSGSYNEQFF.

The rearrangement joins TRBV7-9 to TRBJ2-7; 11 nucleotides match TRBD2. Per germline, CDR1 SEHNR and CDR2 FQNEAQ (reference sequence). After removal of 6 bases from V and 4 bases from J, the junction contained 5 bases not matched to a gene. This CDR3 region has 14 residues. CDR3 nucleotide sequence: TGTGCCAGCAGTGCAACTAGCGGGGGTTACGAGCAGTACTTC. Its translation is CASSATSGGYEQYF.

V usage is TRBV2 and J usage is TRBJ1-5; D may be TRBD1 (6 bases). Trimming took 7 bases from V and 4 from J, leaving 17 bases between them. Germline CDR1 SNHLY, CDR2 FYNNEI. There are 15 residues in the CDR3. The CDR3 DNA reads TGTGCCAGCACCAGAGGTACAGGGATTAATCAGCCCCAGCATTTT. Encoded protein: CASTRGTGINQPQHF.

The CDR3 sequence is CACTGLAGGADTDTQYF. The CDR3 nucleotides read TGTGCCTGCACCGGGCTAGCGGGAGGGGCTGACACAGATACGCAGTATTTT. V is TRBV30 and J is TRBJ2-3; 12 bases line up with TRBD2. Germline V gene data show CDR1 as GTSNPN and CDR2 as SVGIG (reference sequence). This CDR3 is built from 17 residues. The J segment lost 2 bases and the V segment lost 6 bases, leaving 12 bases of the junction unmatched.